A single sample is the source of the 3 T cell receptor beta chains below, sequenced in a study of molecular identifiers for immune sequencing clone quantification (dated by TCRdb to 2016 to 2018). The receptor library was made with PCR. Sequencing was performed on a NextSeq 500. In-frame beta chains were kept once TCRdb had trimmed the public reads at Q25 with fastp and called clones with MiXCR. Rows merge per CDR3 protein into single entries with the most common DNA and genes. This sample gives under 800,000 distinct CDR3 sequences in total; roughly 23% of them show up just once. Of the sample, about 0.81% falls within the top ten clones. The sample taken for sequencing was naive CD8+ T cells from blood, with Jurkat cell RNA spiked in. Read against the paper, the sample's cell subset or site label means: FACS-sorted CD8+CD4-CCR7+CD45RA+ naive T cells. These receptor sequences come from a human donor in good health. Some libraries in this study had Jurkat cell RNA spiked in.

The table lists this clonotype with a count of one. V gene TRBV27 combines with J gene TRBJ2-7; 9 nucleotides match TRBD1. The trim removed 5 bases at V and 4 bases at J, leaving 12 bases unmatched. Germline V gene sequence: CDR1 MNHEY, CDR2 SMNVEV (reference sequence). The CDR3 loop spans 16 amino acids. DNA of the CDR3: TGTGCCAGCAGTCTCTCACAGGGGGCGATCCGATACGAGCAGTACTTC. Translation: CASSLSQGAIRYEQYF.

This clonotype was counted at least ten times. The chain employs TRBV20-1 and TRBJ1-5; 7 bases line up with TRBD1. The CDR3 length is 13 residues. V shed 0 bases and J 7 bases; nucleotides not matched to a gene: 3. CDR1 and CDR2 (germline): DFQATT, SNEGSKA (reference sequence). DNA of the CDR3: TGCAGTGCTAGAGATGCAGGGGGGCAGCCCCAGCATTTT. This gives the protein CSARDAGGQPQHF.

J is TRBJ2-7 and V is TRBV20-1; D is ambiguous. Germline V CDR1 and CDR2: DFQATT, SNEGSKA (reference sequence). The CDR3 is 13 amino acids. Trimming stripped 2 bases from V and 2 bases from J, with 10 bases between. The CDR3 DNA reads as TGCAGTGCTAGACCCCGGACGGCCTACGAGCAGTACTTC. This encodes CSARPRTAYEQYF.